This T cell receptor beta chain was captured in a study of beta chain features in type 1 diabetes. Each donor gave one heparinised blood draw averaging around 0.12 L. Expressed TCRB transcripts were sequenced because the isolated RNA had all been reverse transcribed beforehand. Sequenced by immunoSEQ multiplex PCR; TCRdb stores in-frame clones only, minus some. The sample lists 970,000 or so clones, roughly a sixth occurring once. The V gene lost 3 bases and the J gene lost 0 bases, with 8 bases spanning the gap. The CDR3 is made up of 14 amino acids. In germline, CDR1 is SGHVS, CDR2 FQNEAQ. In its sample, this clone was seen a few times. No antigen is known for it. Whole-study results and caveats: Healthy donors had naive, central memory and Treg TCRB repertoires that appeared less similar than those seen among patients.

The TCR sequence derives from a young woman in good health. The J gene is TRBJ1-1, the V gene TRBV7-8, with D possibly matching TRBD1 (5 bases). Sequencing input: naive CD4+ T cells from blood. DNA of the CDR3: TGTGCCAGCAGCTTGAGGACATTGAACACTGAAGCTTTCTTT. It specifies CASSLRTLNTEAFF.